The clone carrying this T cell receptor beta chain has only one observation. This specimen belongs to a study of T cell changes during pregnancy in multiple sclerosis. The table came from immunoSEQ multiplex PCR; TCRdb's copy has only in-frame clones and leaves some out. This sample yields around 50,000 clones, of which 95% are seen a single time; 5.9% belongs to the top ten. CDR3 length: 15 amino acids. Germline assignment: CDR1 MDHEN and CDR2 SYDVKM. The V gene lost 5 bases and the J gene lost 3 bases, with 16 bases spanning the gap. The receptor was derived from a female donor with multiple sclerosis, enrolled in a pregnancy study. The rearrangement uses TRBV28 and TRBJ1-2; D unresolved. Source: CD8+ T cells from peripheral blood mononuclear cells, taken in the first trimester of pregnancy. As DNA, the CDR3 is TGTGCCAGCAGTCCACGAGGTCCCTCGTACTATGGCTACACCTTC. This sequence encodes CASSPRGPSYYGYTF.